This TCR beta chain was profiled in a study of blood T cell repertoires in COVID-19. Study in general: Samples taken during acute and convalescent COVID-19 were collected in the United States, Italy and Spain. T cells, B-cell-depleted T cells, or PBMCs supplied cDNA or gDNA.

Original methodology: Quantification of nucleated cells was approximated via reference gene primer amplification. Using immunoSEQ multiplex PCR, the repertoire was profiled, and TCRdb retains in-frame clones only, with some absent. That table is the source of V, J and clone size, and D and trimming were worked out from the DNA. This table holds 100,000 or so clones, around 86% found once. Germline-derived CDR1 and CDR2 are MRHNA and SNTAGT. The V segment lost 3 bases and the J segment 3 bases; nucleotides outside the gene matches: 9. This CDR3 has 17 residues. The source of this sequence is a man aged 45-60 years with acute or convalescent COVID-19. V gene TRBV6-4 combines with J gene TRBJ2-5; TRBD2 agrees at 11 bases. The sequencing sample was made of peripheral blood. In nucleotides, the CDR3 is TGTGCCAGCAGTGATCCCACTAGCGGGAGCACCAAAGAGACCCAGTACTTC. This gives the protein CASSDPTSGSTKETQYF.